A single T cell receptor beta chain is shown here with its context. The entry originates in a study of CD8+CD57+ T cells in acquired aplastic anemia. Study-level information: Recorded DNA amounts for sorted CD4+ and CD8+ cells had an average of approximately 3 ug. Healthy donors averaged approximately 11 million reads for CD4+ cells.

For CDR3 and TCR beta VDJ profiling, genomic DNA was the template used. TCRdb ran MiXCR on the reads and lists one entry per CDR3 protein. The sample includes roughly 130,000 distinct CDR3 sequences, 40% to 60% of them seen just once. The V end was cut by 2 bases, the J end by 5 bases, with 11 bases between. This CDR3 contains 14 residues. CDR1 and CDR2 (germline): KGHDR, SFDVKD. This TCR was recovered from a human donor in good health, serving as a control. V usage is TRBV24-1 and J usage is TRBJ1-2, with D unclear. The material sequenced was sorted CD4+, CD8+, or CD8+CD57+ T cells (not recorded which) from PBMCs. In DNA, the CDR3 is TGTGCCACCAGTGATTCCGGTCTACCTTATGGCTACACCTTC. Amino acids: CATSDSGLPYGYTF.